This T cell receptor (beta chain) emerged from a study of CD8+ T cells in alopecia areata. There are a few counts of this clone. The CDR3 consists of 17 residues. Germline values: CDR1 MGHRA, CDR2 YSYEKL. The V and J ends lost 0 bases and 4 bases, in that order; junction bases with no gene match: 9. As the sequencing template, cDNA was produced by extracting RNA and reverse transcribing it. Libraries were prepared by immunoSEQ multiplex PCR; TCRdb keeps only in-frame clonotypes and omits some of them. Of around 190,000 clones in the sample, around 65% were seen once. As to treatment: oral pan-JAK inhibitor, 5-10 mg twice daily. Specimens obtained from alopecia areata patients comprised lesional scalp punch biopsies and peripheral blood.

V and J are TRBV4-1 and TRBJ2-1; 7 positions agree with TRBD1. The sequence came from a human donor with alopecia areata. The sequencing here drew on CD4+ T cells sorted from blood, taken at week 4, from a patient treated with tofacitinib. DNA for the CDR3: TGCGCCAGCAGCCAAGACCCCGACAGGGAAGGGTACAATGAGCAGTTCTTC. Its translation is CASSQDPDREGYNEQFF.